These T cell receptor beta chains were read from a single sample in a study of T-cell memory formation after mild COVID-19. TCRdb redid the calling of the 5' RACE reads with MiXCR, one entry per CDR3 protein. The table has 430,000 or so distinct CDR3 sequences, approximately 25% seen once. Material: PBMCs or a T cell subset sorted from them (not recorded which). Source of these receptors: an adult woman who had mild COVID-19 (a few samples of this study predate the infection). Cell type and time point are not known. The CDR3 runs from the conserved cysteine through the conserved F or W. The order of the fields is J gene, V gene, D gene, clone size, CDR3 DNA, CDR3 protein. A D gene is named only where the DNA matches it firmly. Clone size is stated in some rows and not others, as once, few, many or a class when expanded.

>TRBJ2-1|TRBV9|.|.
TGTGCCAGCAGCGTCGAACCGACAGGAATAACTTACAATGAGCAGTTCTTC
CASSVEPTGITYNEQFF
>TRBJ2-7|TRBV29-1|.|few
TGCAGCGTTGAAGAGCCCGGGACCTACGAGCAGTACTTC
CSVEEPGTYEQYF
>TRBJ2-2|TRBV7-2|TRBD1|.
TGTGCCAGAAGCTCCGCCCAGGGGGCGAGAACCGGGGAGCTGTTTTTT
CARSSAQGARTGELFF
>TRBJ2-7|TRBV9|.|.
TGTGCCAGCAGCGTAGCTGAGGGGTTGGGCTACGAGCAGTACTTC
CASSVAEGLGYEQYF
>TRBJ1-2|TRBV9|.|few
TGTGCCAGCAGCGTAGATGAGGGGAACTATGGCTACACCTTC
CASSVDEGNYGYTF
>TRBJ2-7|TRBV18|.|few
TGTGCCAGCTCACCACCCCCGGGACCGAGCTACGAGCAGTACTTC
CASSPPPGPSYEQYF
>TRBJ2-5|TRBV7-9|.|.
TGTGCCAGCAGCTTAGTGAGGGGCGCGGAGACCCAGTACTTC
CASSLVRGAETQYF
>TRBJ1-1|TRBV7-9|.|few
TGTGCCAGCAGCAACACCCTTAGTGACATTACCACTGAAGCTTTCTTT
CASSNTLSDITTEAFF
>TRBJ2-1|TRBV24-1|.|.
TGTGCCACCAGTGACACAGACAATGAGCAGTTCTTC
CATSDTDNEQFF
>TRBJ2-1|TRBV29-1|.|.
TGCAGCGTTGAAGGCATATCGACTAGTGGCTTTATCAGCAATGAGCAGTTCTTC
CSVEGISTSGFISNEQFF
>TRBJ2-5|TRBV20-1|TRBD2|.
TGCAGTGCTAGAGATGCCTCGGGGCTAGCGGGGGGAAACCAAGAGACCCAGTACTTC
CSARDASGLAGGNQETQYF
>TRBJ2-7|TRBV7-2|TRBD2|.
TGTGCCAGCAGCTCAGGCGGGGGGGCCTACGAGCAGTACTTC
CASSSGGGAYEQYF
>TRBJ2-7|TRBV5-5|.|.
TGTGCCAGCAACGTCCAGGGGTCTGGGTACGACGAGCAGTACTTC
CASNVQGSGYDEQYF
>TRBJ2-7|TRBV20-1|TRBD1|few
TGCAGTGCCCATAACCGGGACAGCTCCTACGAGCAGTACTTC
CSAHNRDSSYEQYF
>TRBJ1-1|TRBV5-1|.|.
TGCGCCAGCAGCTTAGGGGGGTTGAACACTGAAGCTTTCTTT
CASSLGGLNTEAFF
>TRBJ1-6|TRBV7-9|.|few
TGTGCCAGCAGCCCGGAGGATGCCTCCTATAATTCACCCCTCCACTTT
CASSPEDASYNSPLHF
>TRBJ2-1|TRBV10-3|TRBD2|few
TGTGCCATCAGTTCCCTTCTCGCTAGCGGGAGCTTCAATGAGCAGTTCTTC
CAISSLLASGSFNEQFF
>TRBJ2-3|TRBV15|.|few
TGTGCCACCAGCAGAGCCTCCTCCGGGCCCACGCAGTATTTT
CATSRASSGPTQYF
>TRBJ2-1|TRBV5-1|TRBD1|many
TGTGCCAGCAGTCTAGGGGGCGGTGAGCAGTTCTTC
CASSLGGGEQFF
>TRBJ2-1|TRBV4-1|TRBD2|many
TGCGCCAGCAGCCAGGGGACTAGCGGGGGGGCAAATGAGCAGTTCTTC
CASSQGTSGGANEQFF
>TRBJ2-3|TRBV5-1|TRBD2|.
TGCGCCAGCAGCTCCGGACTAGCGGTTGTAGATACGCAGTATTTT
CASSSGLAVVDTQYF
>TRBJ2-7|TRBV15|.|few
TGTGCCACCAGCAGAGATTATACCGACGAGCAGTACTTC
CATSRDYTDEQYF
>TRBJ2-1|TRBV29-1|TRBD2|.
TGCAGCGTTGAGTATAGCGGGAGGGCCTACAATGAGCAGTTCTTC
CSVEYSGRAYNEQFF
>TRBJ1-2|TRBV4-1|.|.
TGCGCCAGCAGCCAAGATCTCAACGGGGCGCGCGGCTACACCTTC
CASSQDLNGARGYTF
>TRBJ2-1|TRBV6-2/TRBV6-3|TRBD2|few
TGTGCCAGCAGTTTCTTTCCGGGACTAGCTGGAGTTGAGCAGTTCTTC
CASSFFPGLAGVEQFF
>TRBJ2-7|TRBV12-5|.|.
TGTGCTAGTGGTTTGGGAGAGGGGAGCGAGCAGTACTTC
CASGLGEGSEQYF
>TRBJ1-1|TRBV7-9|.|.
TGTGCCAGCAGCCTCGACAAACCCGGGCGGTACACTGAAGCTTTCTTT
CASSLDKPGRYTEAFF
>TRBJ2-7|TRBV19|.|few
TGTGCCAGTAGTATAGCCCTTCACGACGGATTCTCCTACGAGCAGTACTTC
CASSIALHDGFSYEQYF
>TRBJ2-3|TRBV7-2|TRBD1|few
TGTGCCAGCACTGGGACAGGCTTTAGTCCGCAGTATTTT
CASTGTGFSPQYF
>TRBJ2-2|TRBV12-3/TRBV12-4|.|.
TGTGCCAGCAGGTCCCGGACACCCGGCGTGACCGGGGAGCTGTTTTTT
CASRSRTPGVTGELFF
>TRBJ2-1|TRBV5-1|.|.
TGCGCCAGCAGCTTCCGGTATAGCTCCTACAATGAGCAGTTCTTC
CASSFRYSSYNEQFF
>TRBJ2-7|TRBV7-2|TRBD2|few
TGTGCCAGCAGCTTAGGCAGCGGGGAGAGCTCCTACGAGCAGTACTTC
CASSLGSGESSYEQYF
>TRBJ1-1|TRBV12-3/TRBV12-4|.|.
TGTGCCAGCAGCATAGGGGCGTCGGAAGCTTTCTTT
CASSIGASEAFF
>TRBJ2-1|TRBV24-1|.|few
TGTGCCACCAGTGAGGCTAGGGTGGGGCGAGGGAATGAGCAGTTCTTC
CATSEARVGRGNEQFF
>TRBJ2-6|TRBV19|.|few
TGTGCCAGTACTCCGAACACGTACTCTGGGGCCAACGTCCTGACTTTC
CASTPNTYSGANVLTF